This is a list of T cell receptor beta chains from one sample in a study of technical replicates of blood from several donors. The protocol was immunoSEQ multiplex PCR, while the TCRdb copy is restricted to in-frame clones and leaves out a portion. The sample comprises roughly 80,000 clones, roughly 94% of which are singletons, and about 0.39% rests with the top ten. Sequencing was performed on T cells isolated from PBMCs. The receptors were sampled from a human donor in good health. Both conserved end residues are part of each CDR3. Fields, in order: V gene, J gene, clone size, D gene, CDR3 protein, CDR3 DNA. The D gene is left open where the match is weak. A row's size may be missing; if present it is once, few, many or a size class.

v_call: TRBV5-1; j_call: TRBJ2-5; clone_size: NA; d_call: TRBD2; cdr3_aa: CASSLPASGSWKETQYF; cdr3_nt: TGCGCCAGCAGCTTGCCGGCTAGCGGGAGTTGGAAAGAGACCCAGTACTTC
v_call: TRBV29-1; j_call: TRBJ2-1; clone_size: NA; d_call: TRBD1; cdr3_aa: CSVADRAVDPHGEQFF; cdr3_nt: TGCAGCGTTGCAGACAGGGCAGTGGACCCCCATGGGGAGCAGTTCTTC
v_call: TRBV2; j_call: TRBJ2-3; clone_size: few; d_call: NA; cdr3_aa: CASSDHSSTDTQYF; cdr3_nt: TGTGCCAGCAGTGATCACAGCAGCACAGATACGCAGTATTTT
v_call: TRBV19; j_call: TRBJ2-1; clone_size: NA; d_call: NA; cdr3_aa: CASMYQGSNEQFF; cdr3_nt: TGTGCCAGTATGTACCAGGGGAGCAATGAGCAGTTCTTC
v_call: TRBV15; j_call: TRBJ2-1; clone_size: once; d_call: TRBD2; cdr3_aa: CATSRLTSGFNEQFF; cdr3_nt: TGTGCCACCAGCCGCCTGACTAGCGGGTTTAATGAGCAGTTCTTC
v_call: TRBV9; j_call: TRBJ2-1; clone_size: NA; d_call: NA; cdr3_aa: CASSVESIWSEQFF; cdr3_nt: TGTGCCAGCAGCGTCGAAAGTATCTGGAGTGAGCAGTTCTTC
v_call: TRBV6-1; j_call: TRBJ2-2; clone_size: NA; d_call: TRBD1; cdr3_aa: CASSRTGWNTGELFF; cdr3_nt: TGTGCCAGCAGTCGGACAGGGTGGAACACCGGGGAGCTGTTTTTT
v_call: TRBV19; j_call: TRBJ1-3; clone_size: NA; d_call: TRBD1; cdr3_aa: CASNGGQASGNTIYF; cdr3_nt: TGTGCCAGTAACGGAGGACAGGCCTCTGGAAACACCATATATTTT
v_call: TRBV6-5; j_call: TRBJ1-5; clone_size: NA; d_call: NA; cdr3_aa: CASSTGLFNQPQHF; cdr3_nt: TGTGCCAGCAGTACGGGACTGTTCAATCAGCCCCAGCATTTT
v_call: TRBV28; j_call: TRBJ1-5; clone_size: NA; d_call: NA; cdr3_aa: CASTGPNQPQHF; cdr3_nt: TGTGCCAGCACAGGTCCCAATCAGCCCCAGCATTTT
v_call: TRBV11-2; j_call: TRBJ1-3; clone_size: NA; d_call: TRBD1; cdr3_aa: CASSQGQPSGNTIYF; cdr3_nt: TGTGCCAGCAGCCAGGGACAGCCCTCTGGAAACACCATATATTTT
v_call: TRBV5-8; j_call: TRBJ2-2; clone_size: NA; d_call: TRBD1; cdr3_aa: CASSLALQGPGELFF; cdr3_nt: TGTGCCAGCAGCTTGGCTCTACAGGGGCCCGGGGAGCTGTTTTTT
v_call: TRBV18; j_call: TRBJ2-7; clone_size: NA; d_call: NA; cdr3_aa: CASSPLPTARPNYEQYF; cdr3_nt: TGTGCCAGCTCACCACTACCGACAGCCCGACCTAACTACGAGCAGTACTTC
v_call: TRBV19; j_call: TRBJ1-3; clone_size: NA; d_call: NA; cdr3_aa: CASSNSLSGNTIYF; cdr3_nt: TGTGCCAGTAGTAATAGCCTCTCTGGAAACACCATATATTTT
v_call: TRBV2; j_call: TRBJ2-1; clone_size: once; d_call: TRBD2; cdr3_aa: CASQGLANKEEQFF; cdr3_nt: TGTGCCAGCCAGGGACTAGCGAATAAGGAGGAGCAGTTCTTC
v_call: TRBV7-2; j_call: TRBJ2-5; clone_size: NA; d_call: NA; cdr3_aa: CASGRLKETQYF; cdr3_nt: TGTGCCAGCGGGCGACTAAAAGAGACCCAGTACTTC
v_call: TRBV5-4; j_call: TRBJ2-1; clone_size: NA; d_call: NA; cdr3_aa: CASSLVRGSYNEQFF; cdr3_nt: TGTGCCAGCAGCTTGGTGCGGGGTTCCTACAATGAGCAGTTCTTC
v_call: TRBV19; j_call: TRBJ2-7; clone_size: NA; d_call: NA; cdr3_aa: CASIFDRPKINGQYF; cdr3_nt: TGTGCCAGTATCTTCGACAGGCCGAAGATTAACGGGCAGTACTTC
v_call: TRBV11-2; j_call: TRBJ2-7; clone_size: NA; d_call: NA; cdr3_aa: CASSSAWANYEQYF; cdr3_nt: TGTGCCAGCAGCTCCGCGTGGGCTAACTACGAGCAGTACTTC
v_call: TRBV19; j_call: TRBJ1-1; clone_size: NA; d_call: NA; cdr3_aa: CASTRAGGVLTEAFF; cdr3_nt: TGTGCCAGTACCAGAGCAGGCGGGGTTTTAACTGAAGCTTTCTTT
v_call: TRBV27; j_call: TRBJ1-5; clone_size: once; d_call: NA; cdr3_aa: CASSSHTAENQPQHF; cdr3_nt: TGTGCCAGCAGCTCCCACACAGCAGAAAATCAGCCCCAGCATTTT
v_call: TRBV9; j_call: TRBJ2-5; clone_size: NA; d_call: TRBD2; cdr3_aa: CASSVLREPETQYF; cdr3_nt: TGTGCCAGCAGCGTATTGCGGGAGCCAGAGACCCAGTACTTC
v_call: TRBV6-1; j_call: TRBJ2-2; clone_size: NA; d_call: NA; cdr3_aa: CASSPRRTGELFF; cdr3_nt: TGTGCCAGCAGCCCCCGTCGGACCGGGGAGCTGTTTTTT
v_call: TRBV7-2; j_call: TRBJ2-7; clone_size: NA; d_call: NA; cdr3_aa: CASSSTPVVASSYEQYF; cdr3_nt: TGTGCCAGCAGCTCAACCCCAGTGGTAGCGTCATCCTACGAGCAGTACTTC
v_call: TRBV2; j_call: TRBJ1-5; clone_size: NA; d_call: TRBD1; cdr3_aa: CAGRTGGNQPQHF; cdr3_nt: TGTGCCGGACGGACAGGGGGGAATCAGCCCCAGCATTTT
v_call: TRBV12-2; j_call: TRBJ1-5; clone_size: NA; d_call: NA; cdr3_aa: CASRLGGRDQPQHF; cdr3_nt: TGTGCAAGTCGCTTAGGGGGGCGCGATCAGCCCCAGCATTTT
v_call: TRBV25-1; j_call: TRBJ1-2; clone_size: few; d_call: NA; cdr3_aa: CASTPEGDFYTF; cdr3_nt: TGTGCCAGCACCCCAGAAGGGGATTTCTACACCTTC
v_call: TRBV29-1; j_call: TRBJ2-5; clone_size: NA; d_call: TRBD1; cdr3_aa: CSVHRGKETQYF; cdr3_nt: TGCAGCGTTCACAGGGGGAAAGAGACCCAGTACTTC
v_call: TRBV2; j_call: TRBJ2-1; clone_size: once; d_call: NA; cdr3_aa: CARQLADSSYNEQFF; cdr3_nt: TGTGCCAGGCAGCTAGCGGACAGCTCCTACAATGAGCAGTTCTTC
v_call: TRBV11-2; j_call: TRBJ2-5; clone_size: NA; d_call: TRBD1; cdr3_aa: CASSLGQGYQETQYF; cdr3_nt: TGTGCCAGCAGCTTAGGACAGGGGTACCAAGAGACCCAGTACTTC
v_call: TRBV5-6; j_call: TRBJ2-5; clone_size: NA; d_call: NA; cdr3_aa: CASSPIFALSKETQYF; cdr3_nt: TGTGCCAGCAGCCCCATATTCGCCTTGAGTAAAGAGACCCAGTACTTC
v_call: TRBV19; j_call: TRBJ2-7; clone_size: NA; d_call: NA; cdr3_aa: CASSSGAAGMYEQYF; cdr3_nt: TGTGCCAGTAGCAGCGGAGCTGCTGGGATGTACGAGCAGTACTTC
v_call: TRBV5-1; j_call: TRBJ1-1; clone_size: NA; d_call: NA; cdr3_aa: CASSFSDTEAFF; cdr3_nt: TGCGCCAGCAGCTTTAGCGACACTGAAGCTTTCTTT
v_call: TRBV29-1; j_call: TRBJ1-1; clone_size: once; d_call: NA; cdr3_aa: CSAPDSNTEAFF; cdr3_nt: TGCAGCGCCCCGGACAGTAACACTGAAGCTTTCTTT
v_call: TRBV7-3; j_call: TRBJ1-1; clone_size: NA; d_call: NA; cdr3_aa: CASSFVAFF; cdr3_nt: TGTGCCAGCAGCTTCGTAGCTTTCTTT
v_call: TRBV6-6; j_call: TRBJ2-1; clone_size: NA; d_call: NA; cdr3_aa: CASSYSRDYNEQFF; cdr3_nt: TGTGCCAGCAGTTACTCTCGGGACTACAATGAGCAGTTCTTC
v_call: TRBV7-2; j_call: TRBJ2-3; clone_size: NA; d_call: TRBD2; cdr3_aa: CASSQGLARDTQYF; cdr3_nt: TGTGCCAGCAGCCAGGGACTAGCGAGAGATACGCAGTATTTT
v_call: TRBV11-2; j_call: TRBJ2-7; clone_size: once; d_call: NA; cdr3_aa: CASSYLSNIPYEQYF; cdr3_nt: TGTGCCAGCAGCTACCTATCCAATATCCCCTACGAGCAGTACTTC
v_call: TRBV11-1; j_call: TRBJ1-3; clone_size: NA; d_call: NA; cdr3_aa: CASSLGTTGNTIYF; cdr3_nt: TGTGCCAGCAGCCTCGGGACAACCGGAAACACCATATATTTT
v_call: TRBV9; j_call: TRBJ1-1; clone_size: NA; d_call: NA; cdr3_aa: CASSVELGSGTEAFF; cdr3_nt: TGTGCCAGCAGCGTAGAGCTCGGTTCGGGCACTGAAGCTTTCTTT